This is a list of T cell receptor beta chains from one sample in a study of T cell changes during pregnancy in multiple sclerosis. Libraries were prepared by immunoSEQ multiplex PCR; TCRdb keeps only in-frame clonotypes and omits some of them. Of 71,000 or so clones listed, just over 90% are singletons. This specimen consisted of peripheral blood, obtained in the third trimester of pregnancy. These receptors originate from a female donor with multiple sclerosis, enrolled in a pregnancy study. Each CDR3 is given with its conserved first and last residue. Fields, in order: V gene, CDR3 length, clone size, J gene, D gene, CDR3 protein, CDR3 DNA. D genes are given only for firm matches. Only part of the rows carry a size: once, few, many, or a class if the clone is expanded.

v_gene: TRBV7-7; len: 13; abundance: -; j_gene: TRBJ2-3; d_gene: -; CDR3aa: CASSTPPADTQYF; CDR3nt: TGTGCCAGCAGCACCCCCCCGGCAGATACGCAGTATTTT
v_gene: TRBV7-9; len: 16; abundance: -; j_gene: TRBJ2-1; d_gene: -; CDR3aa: CASSLVLSSSYNEQFF; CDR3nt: TGTGCCAGCAGCTTAGTATTGTCCAGCTCCTACAATGAGCAGTTCTTC
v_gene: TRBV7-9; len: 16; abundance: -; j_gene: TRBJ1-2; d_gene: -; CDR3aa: CASSSAGTPGAYGYTF; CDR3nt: TGTGCCAGCAGCTCTGCCGGGACCCCGGGAGCCTATGGCTACACCTTC
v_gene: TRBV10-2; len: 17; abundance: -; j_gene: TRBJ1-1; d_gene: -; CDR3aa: CASSESGGLGGWTEAFF; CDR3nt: TGCGCCAGCAGTGAGTCGGGGGGGCTCGGGGGGTGGACTGAAGCTTTCTTT
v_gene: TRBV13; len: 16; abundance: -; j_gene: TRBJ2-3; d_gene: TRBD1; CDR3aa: CASSNWGGQGADTQYF; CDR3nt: TGTGCCAGCAGCAACTGGGGGGGACAGGGCGCAGATACGCAGTATTTT
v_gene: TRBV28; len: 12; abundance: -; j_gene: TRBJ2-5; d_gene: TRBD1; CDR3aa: CASRGQVAPQYF; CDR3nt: TGTGCCAGCAGGGGACAGGTTGCGCCCCAGTACTTC
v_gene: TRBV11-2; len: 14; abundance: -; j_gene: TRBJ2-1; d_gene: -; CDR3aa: CASRASTGHNEQFF; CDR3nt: TGTGCCAGCAGGGCAAGCACAGGGCACAATGAGCAGTTCTTC
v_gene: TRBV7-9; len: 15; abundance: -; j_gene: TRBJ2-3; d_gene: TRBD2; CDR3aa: CASSLISGSTDTQYF; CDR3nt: TGTGCCAGCAGCTTGATTAGCGGGAGCACAGATACGCAGTATTTT
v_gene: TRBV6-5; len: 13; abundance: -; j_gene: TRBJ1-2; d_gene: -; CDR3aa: CASSWDTNYGYTF; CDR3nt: TGTGCCAGCAGTTGGGACACTAACTATGGCTACACCTTC
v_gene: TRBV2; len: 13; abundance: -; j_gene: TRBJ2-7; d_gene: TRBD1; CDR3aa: CASSGDRRGEQYF; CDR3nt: TGTGCCAGCAGTGGGGACAGACGCGGGGAGCAGTACTTC
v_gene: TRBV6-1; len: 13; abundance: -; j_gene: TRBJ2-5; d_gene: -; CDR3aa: CASSDGSLETQYF; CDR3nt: TGTGCCAGCAGTGACGGGAGTTTGGAGACCCAGTACTTC
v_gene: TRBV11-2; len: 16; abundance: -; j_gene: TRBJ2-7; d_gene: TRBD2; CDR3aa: CASSTRTSGRVYEQYF; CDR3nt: TGTGCCAGCAGCACCCGGACTAGCGGGAGAGTTTACGAGCAGTACTTC
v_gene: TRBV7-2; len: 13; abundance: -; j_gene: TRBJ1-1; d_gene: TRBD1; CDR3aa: CASSLGGTGKAFF; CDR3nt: TGTGCCAGCAGCTTAGGAGGGACAGGGAAAGCTTTCTTT
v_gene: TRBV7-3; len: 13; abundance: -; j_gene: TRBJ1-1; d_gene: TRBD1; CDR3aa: CASSPQGGTEAFF; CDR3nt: TGTGCCAGCAGCCCCCAGGGGGGCACTGAAGCTTTCTTT
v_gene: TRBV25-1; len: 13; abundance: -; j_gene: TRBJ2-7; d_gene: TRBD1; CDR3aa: CASGTGGTYEQYF; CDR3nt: TGTGCCAGCGGGACAGGGGGAACTTACGAGCAGTACTTC
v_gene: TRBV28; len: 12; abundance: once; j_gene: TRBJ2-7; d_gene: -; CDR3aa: CASSFRAYEQYF; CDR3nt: TGTGCCAGCAGTTTCAGGGCCTACGAGCAGTACTTC
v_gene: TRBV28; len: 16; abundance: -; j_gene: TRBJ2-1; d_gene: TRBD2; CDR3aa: CASSPGTSGSYNEQFF; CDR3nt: TGTGCCAGCAGTCCCGGGACTAGCGGCTCCTACAATGAGCAGTTCTTC
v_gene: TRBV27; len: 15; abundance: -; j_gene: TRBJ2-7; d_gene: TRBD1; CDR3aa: CASRPQGVAAYEQYF; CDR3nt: TGTGCCAGCAGGCCTCAGGGGGTGGCCGCTTACGAGCAGTACTTC
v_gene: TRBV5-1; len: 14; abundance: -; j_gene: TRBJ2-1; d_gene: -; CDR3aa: CASSLDGGYNEQFF; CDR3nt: TGCGCCAGCAGCTTGGACGGCGGGTACAATGAGCAGTTCTTC
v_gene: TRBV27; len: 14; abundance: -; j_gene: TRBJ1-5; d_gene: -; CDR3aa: CASSFQGVGQPQHF; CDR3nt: TGTGCCAGCAGTTTTCAGGGTGTGGGTCAGCCCCAGCATTTT
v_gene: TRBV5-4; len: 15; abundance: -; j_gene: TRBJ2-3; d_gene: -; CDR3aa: CASSPRGDREDTQYF; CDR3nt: TGTGCCAGCAGCCCCAGGGGGGACAGAGAAGATACGCAGTATTTT
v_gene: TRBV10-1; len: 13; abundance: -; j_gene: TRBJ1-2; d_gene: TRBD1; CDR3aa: CASSPGQGYGYTF; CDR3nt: TGCGCCAGCAGCCCGGGACAGGGCTATGGCTACACCTTC
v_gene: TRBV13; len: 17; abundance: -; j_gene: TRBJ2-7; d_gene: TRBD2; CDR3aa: CASSLALAGDFSYEQYF; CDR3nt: TGTGCCAGCAGCTTAGCTCTAGCGGGAGATTTCTCCTACGAGCAGTACTTC
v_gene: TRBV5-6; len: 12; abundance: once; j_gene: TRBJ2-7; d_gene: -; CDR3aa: CASSPDSQEQYF; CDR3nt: TGTGCCAGCAGTCCCGACAGTCAGGAGCAGTACTTC
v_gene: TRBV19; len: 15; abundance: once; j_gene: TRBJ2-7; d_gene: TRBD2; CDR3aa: CASSIAAGGHNEQYF; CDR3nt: TGTGCCAGTAGTATAGCAGCGGGAGGCCACAACGAGCAGTACTTC
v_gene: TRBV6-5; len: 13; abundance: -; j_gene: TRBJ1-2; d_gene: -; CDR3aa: CASSWTAQDGYTF; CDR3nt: TGTGCCAGCAGTTGGACAGCGCAGGATGGCTACACCTTC
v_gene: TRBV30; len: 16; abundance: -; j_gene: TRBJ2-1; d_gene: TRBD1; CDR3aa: CAWNQRRGGAYNEQFF; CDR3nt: TGTGCCTGGAACCAGAGGAGAGGGGGCGCCTACAATGAGCAGTTCTTC
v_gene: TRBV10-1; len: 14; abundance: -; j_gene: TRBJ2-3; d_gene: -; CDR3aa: CASSKGSITDTQYF; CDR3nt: TGCGCCAGCTCGAAGGGGTCCATCACAGATACGCAGTATTTT
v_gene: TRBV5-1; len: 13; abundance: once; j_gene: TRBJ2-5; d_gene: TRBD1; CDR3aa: CASSFTGEETQYF; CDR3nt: TGCGCCAGCAGCTTTACAGGGGAAGAGACCCAGTACTTC
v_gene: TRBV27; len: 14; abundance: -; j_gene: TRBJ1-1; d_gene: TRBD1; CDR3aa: CASSLGQVNTEAFF; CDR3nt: TGTGCCAGCAGTCTTGGACAGGTGAACACTGAAGCTTTCTTT
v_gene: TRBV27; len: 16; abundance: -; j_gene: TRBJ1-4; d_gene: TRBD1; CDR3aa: CASSPIGQGAGEKLFF; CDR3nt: TGTGCCAGCAGTCCAATAGGACAGGGGGCAGGTGAAAAACTGTTTTTT
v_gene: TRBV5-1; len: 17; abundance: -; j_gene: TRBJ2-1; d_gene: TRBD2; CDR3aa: CASSLFSGTSGTYEQFF; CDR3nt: TGCGCCAGCAGCTTGTTCTCGGGGACTAGCGGGACCTATGAGCAGTTCTTC
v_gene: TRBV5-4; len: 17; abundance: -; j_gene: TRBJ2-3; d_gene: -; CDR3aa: CASSLAGREISSDTQYF; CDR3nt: TGTGCCAGCAGCTTGGCAGGACGGGAGATTTCATCGGATACGCAGTATTTT
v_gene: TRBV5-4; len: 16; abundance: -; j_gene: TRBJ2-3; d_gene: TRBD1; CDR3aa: CASDTGTGFRTRTQYF; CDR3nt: TGTGCCAGTGATACCGGGACAGGGTTTCGCACCAGGACGCAGTATTTT
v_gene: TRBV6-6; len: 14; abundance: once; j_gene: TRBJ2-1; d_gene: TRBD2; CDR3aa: CASMLAGVSNEQFF; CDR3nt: TGTGCCAGCATGTTAGCGGGAGTAAGCAATGAGCAGTTCTTC
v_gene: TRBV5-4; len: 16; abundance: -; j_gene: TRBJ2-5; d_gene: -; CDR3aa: CASSSGATGPQETQYF; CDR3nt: TGTGCCAGCAGCTCGGGAGCGACAGGGCCACAAGAGACCCAGTACTTC
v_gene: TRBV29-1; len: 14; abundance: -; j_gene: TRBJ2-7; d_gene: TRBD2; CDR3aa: CSVGGSGISYEQYF; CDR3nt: TGCAGCGTTGGGGGTAGCGGGATCTCCTACGAGCAGTACTTC
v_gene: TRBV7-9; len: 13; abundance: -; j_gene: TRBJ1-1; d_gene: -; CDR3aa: CASCEVELTEAFF; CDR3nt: TGTGCCAGCTGTGAGGTTGAGCTTACTGAAGCTTTCTTT
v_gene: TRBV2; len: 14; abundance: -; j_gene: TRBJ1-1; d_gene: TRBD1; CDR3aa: CASSVGTENTEAFF; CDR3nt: TGTGCCAGCAGTGTAGGGACAGAGAACACTGAAGCTTTCTTT
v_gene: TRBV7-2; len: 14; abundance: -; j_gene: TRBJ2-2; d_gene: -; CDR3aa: CASSREEITGELFF; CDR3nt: TGTGCCAGCAGTCGCGAGGAGATCACCGGGGAGCTGTTTTTT
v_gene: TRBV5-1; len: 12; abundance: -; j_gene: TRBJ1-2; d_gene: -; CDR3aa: CASSQQGHGYTF; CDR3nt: TGCGCCAGCAGCCAACAGGGACATGGCTACACCTTC
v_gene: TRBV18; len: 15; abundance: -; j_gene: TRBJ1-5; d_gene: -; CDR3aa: CASSWADSVDQPQHF; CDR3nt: TGTGCCAGCTCCTGGGCGGACAGCGTCGACCAGCCCCAGCATTTT
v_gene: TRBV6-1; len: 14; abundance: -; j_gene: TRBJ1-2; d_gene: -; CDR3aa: CASSVTTGIDGYTF; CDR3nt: TGTGCCAGCAGTGTAACAACAGGGATAGATGGCTACACCTTC
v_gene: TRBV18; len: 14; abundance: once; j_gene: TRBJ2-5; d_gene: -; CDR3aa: CASSPGAPRETQYF; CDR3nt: TGTGCCAGCTCACCTGGGGCACCCAGGGAGACCCAGTACTTC
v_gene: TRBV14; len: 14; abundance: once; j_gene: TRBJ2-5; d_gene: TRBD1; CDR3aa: CASSRDRGQETQYF; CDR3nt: TGTGCCAGCAGCCGAGACAGGGGCCAAGAGACCCAGTACTTC
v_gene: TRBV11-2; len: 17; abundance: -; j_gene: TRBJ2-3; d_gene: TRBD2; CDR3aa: CASSPRGTSGFTDTQYF; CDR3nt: TGTGCCAGCAGCCCCCGTGGGACTAGCGGGTTCACAGATACGCAGTATTTT
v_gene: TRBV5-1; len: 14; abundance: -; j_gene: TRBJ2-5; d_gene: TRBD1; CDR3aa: CASSSTGGQETQYF; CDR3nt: TGCGCCAGCAGCTCGACAGGGGGACAAGAGACCCAGTACTTC
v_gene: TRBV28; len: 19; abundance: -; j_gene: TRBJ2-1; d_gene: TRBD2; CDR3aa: CASSPGVAGGFGLDNEQFF; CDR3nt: TGTGCCAGCAGCCCCGGGGTAGCGGGAGGATTCGGATTAGACAATGAGCAGTTCTTC
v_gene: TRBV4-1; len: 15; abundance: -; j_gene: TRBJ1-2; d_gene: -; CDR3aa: CASSPTDNLNYGYTF; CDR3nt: TGCGCCAGCAGCCCGACAGATAACCTTAACTATGGCTACACCTTC
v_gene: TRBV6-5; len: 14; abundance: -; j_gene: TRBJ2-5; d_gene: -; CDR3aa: CASSYSPGQETQYF; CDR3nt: TGTGCCAGCAGTTACTCGCCCGGGCAAGAGACCCAGTACTTC